This T cell receptor beta chain stems from a study of technical replicates of blood from several donors. The assay was immunoSEQ multiplex PCR, and TCRdb's table has in-frame clones only and misses some. Seen here are roughly 83,000 clones, about 92% observed once, and the top ten hold about 0.26%. The trim removed 0 bases at V and 0 bases at J, leaving 2 bases unmatched. Germline CDR1 SGDLS, CDR2 YYNGEE. The CDR3 spans 15 residues. Sequenced material: T cells isolated from PBMCs. This TCR was sampled from a human donor in good health. The chain links TRBV9 to TRBJ2-7, with TRBD2 identical over 8 bases. CDR3 loop: CASSVDGLASYEQYF. In nucleotides, the CDR3 is TGTGCCAGCAGCGTAGACGGACTAGCCTCCTACGAGCAGTACTTC. Using reference TRBV9 and TRBJ2-7 for the parts outside the CDR3, the full variable domain is DSGVTQTPKHLITATGQRVTLRCSPRSGDLSVYWYQQSLDQGLQFLIQYYNGEERAKGNILERFSAQQFPDLHSELNLSSLELGDSALYFCASSVDGLASYEQYFGPGTRLTVT.